These 25 T cell receptor beta chains were all obtained from the same sample, sequenced in a study of vaccination and CD4 T cells after COVID-19. These receptors are not linked to any known antigen. The treatment was: roughly ten-day PBMC culture with coronavirus spike peptide pools or control peptides (ViraFEST assay). Cultured CD4+ T-cell DNA underwent Oncomine TCR Beta short-read sequencing. Using its own MiXCR run on the PCR reads, TCRdb lists one record per CDR3 protein. Here the sample spans 7,500 to 10,000 distinct CDR3 sequences, 65% to 70% being singletons. Source: CD4+ T cells from blood, cultured in vitro, taken before SARS-CoV-2 vaccination. The receptors stem from a human donor who had recovered from COVID-19.

The chain is built from TRBV10-3 and TRBJ2-4; 8 positions agree with TRBD2. This CDR3 spans 15 amino acids. Germline values: CDR1 ENHRY, CDR2 SYGVKD. Germline trimming cut 4 bases from V and 4 bases from J; bases unmatched to any gene: 6. This chain's CDR3 is CAISGSASGKNIQYF. CDR3 in DNA: TGTGCCATCAGTGGGTCCGCTAGCGGGAAAAACATTCAGTACTTC.

The chain has TRBV28 and TRBJ1-5; possible D gene TRBD1, 5 bases. CDR1 and CDR2 (germline): MDHEN, SYDVKM. The CDR3 extends over 15 amino acids. The V end lost 6 bases, the J end lost 3 bases, and 15 bases lay between the germline ends. The CDR3 DNA is TGTGCCAGCAGCACCGGGGGGGGGAACAATCAGCCCCAGCATTTT. Its translation is CASSTGGGNNQPQHF.

The rearrangement links TRBV2 to TRBJ2-3; D might be TRBD1 (5 bases). V was shortened by 4 bases and J by 3 bases, with 11 bases between the two germline ends. CDR3 length equals 14 residues. Looked up from germline, CDR1 is SNHLY and CDR2 is FYNNEI. For the CDR3, the DNA is TGTGCCAGCAGTGTGGGGCTAGGGACAGATACGCAGTATTTT. It translates to CASSVGLGTDTQYF.

This chain connects TRBV19 to TRBJ2-5, with D perhaps TRBD1 or TRBD2 (5 bases each). Germline V gene sequence: CDR1 LNHDA, CDR2 SQIVND (reference sequence). The V end was cut by 9 bases, the J end by 1 base, with 15 bases between. This CDR3 has 14 residues. This CDR3 is CASTQGRAQETQYF. The CDR3 coding sequence is TGTGCCAGCACCCAGGGACGGGCCCAAGAGACCCAGTACTTC.

This chain links TRBV5-1 with TRBJ2-3; D call uncertain. The CDR3 is made up of 15 amino acids. CDR1 is SGHRS, CDR2 YFSETQ, per germline. V was clipped by 2 bases and J by 3 bases, with 13 bases between them. CDR3 residues: CASSFGSIRTDTQYF. CDR3 DNA: TGCGCCAGCAGCTTTGGTAGCATTCGTACAGATACGCAGTATTTT.

This clonotype appeared a few times. J is TRBJ2-7 and V is TRBV10-3; 8 nucleotides agree with TRBD1. Per germline, CDR1 ENHRY and CDR2 SYGVKD. CDR3 length: 17 amino acids. Trimming took 5 bases from V and 2 from J; bases not matched to a gene: 14. Here the CDR3 DNA reads TGTGCCATCAGTTCCGGGGGCCCCGGGACAGGCGCCTACGAGCAGTACTTC. Its protein is CAISSGGPGTGAYEQYF.

This clonotype was observed once. This rearrangement joins TRBV20-1 to TRBJ2-2, with 11 positions matching TRBD1. Germline CDR1 is DFQATT and CDR2 is SNEGSKA (reference sequence). The CDR3 runs to 15 residues. After removal of 6 bases from V and 5 bases from J, the junction contained 8 bases not matched to a gene. The CDR3 is CSARPGTGGTGELFF. The CDR3 bases are TGCAGTGCCAGGCCCGGGACAGGGGGGACCGGGGAGCTGTTTTTT.

The chain employs TRBV19 and TRBJ1-5; weak D call: TRBD1 (6 bases). Trimming removed 3 bases from V and 7 bases from J, with 13 bases in between. The CDR3 sequence is 14 residues long. From germline, CDR1 is LNHDA and CDR2 SQIVND (reference sequence). Written as DNA, the CDR3 is TGTGCCAGTAGTATCCTGCAGGGGTCACAGCCCCAGCATTTT. Translation: CASSILQGSQPQHF.

The chain uses TRBV28 and TRBJ2-7; TRBD2 matches at 10 bases. The J call could be wrong; TRBJ2-5 is a better fit for the DNA end. CDR3 length: 16 amino acids. The germline CDR1 and CDR2 sequences are MDHEN and SYDVKM. The CDR3 DNA sequence: TGTGCCAGCAGCTTACTCCTAGCGGGAGTTAGAGAGACCCAGTACTTC. This codes for CASSLLLAGVRETQYF.

Only one count was recorded for this clonotype. The chain couples TRBV20-1 to TRBJ1-5, with D uncertain. Germline CDR1 reads DFQATT; CDR2 reads SNEGSKA (reference sequence). The V end lost 0 bases, the J end lost 1 base, and 10 bases lay between the germline ends. There are 15 residues in the CDR3. In DNA, the CDR3 is TGCAGTGCTAGAGATCAGCGAAGGAGCAATCAGCCCCAGCATTTT. Translation: CSARDQRRSNQPQHF.

The rearrangement links TRBV11-2 to TRBJ2-2; TRBD2 aligns across 16 bases. The germline V gene encodes CDR1 SGHAT and CDR2 FQNNGV. V was pared by 5 bases and J by 6 bases, with 6 bases of the junction left unmatched. This CDR3 is 17 amino acids long. CDR3 in DNA: TGTGCCAGCAGCCCGCCGGGACTAGCGGGAGGGTCCGGGGAGCTGTTTTTT. This gives the protein CASSPPGLAGGSGELFF. The whole variable domain, remainder taken from reference TRBV11-2 and TRBJ2-2, is EAGVAQSPRYKIIEKRQSVAFWCNPISGHATLYWYQQILGQGPKLLIQFQNNGVVDDSQLPKDRFSAERLKGVDSTLKIQPAKLEDSAVYLCASSPPGLAGGSGELFFGEGSRLTVL.

This chain joins TRBV7-6 and TRBJ2-7, with D tentatively TRBD1 (5 bases). Germline lookup yields CDR1 SGHVS and CDR2 FNYEAQ. The CDR3 has 13 residues. V was cut by 4 bases and J by 10 bases, with 17 bases left in between. CDR3 in DNA: TGTGCCAGCAGCTCCGAAGGGGATTTAGAACAGTACTTC. It specifies CASSSEGDLEQYF.

The table lists this clonotype with a count of one. The rearrangement joins TRBV6-2 or TRBV6-3 to TRBJ1-2; D unclear. From germline, CDR1 is MNHEY and CDR2 SVGEGT. There are 14 residues in the CDR3. Trimming cost V 5 bases and J 5 bases, with 15 bases left between them. In DNA form, the CDR3 reads TGTGCCAGCAGTCTAGGACCGACCGCATATGGCTACACCTTC. The encoded protein is CASSLGPTAYGYTF.

The gene calls are TRBV29-1 and TRBJ1-2; D uncertain. CDR1 SQVTM and CDR2 ANQGSEA come from the germline V gene. The CDR3 sequence is 12 residues long. Trimming removed 1 base at V and 5 bases at J, with 8 bases between. The CDR3 is CSVEALQYGYTF. DNA for the CDR3: TGCAGCGTTGAAGCTTTGCAGTATGGCTACACCTTC.

The gene calls are TRBV10-1 and TRBJ2-1, with 9 bases that match TRBD2. CDR3 size: 15 residues. The V gene's germline CDR1 is WNHNN and CDR2 SYGVQD (reference sequence). Unmatched junction bases numbered 3, after V lost 2 bases and J lost 4 bases. The CDR3 here is CASSETSGRYNEQFF. CDR3 nucleotides: TGCGCCAGCAGTGAGACTAGCGGGCGATACAATGAGCAGTTCTTC.

The rearrangement links TRBV7-9 to TRBJ1-1, with D unresolved. The CDR3 spans 15 residues. Germline V gene lookup returns CDR1 SEHNR and CDR2 FQNEAQ (reference sequence). Trimming shortened V by 0 bases and J by 2 bases, and 10 bases separated the two germline ends. CDR3 sequence (DNA): TGTGCCAGCAGCTTAGCGGGAGGCTATAACACTGAAGCTTTCTTT. Translating it yields CASSLAGGYNTEAFF.

The chain employs TRBV7-2 and TRBJ2-5; D possibly matches TRBD1 or TRBD2 (5 bases each). The germline gives CDR1 SGHTA, CDR2 FQGNSA. The V end lost 7 bases, the J end lost 4 bases, and 19 bases lay between the germline ends. CDR3 length: 15 amino acids. CDR3 coding DNA: TGTGCCAGCACCCCCCCTAGAGGGACCCGAGAGACCCAGTACTTC. Protein product: CASTPPRGTRETQYF. The whole variable domain, remainder taken from reference TRBV7-2 and TRBJ2-5, is GAGVSQSPSNKVTEKGKDVELRCDPISGHTALYWYRQSLGQGLEFLIYFQGNSAPDKSGLPSDRFSAERTGGSVSTLTIQRTQQEDSAVYLCASTPPRGTRETQYFGPGTRLLVL.

The rearrangement uses TRBV10-1 and TRBJ1-6; possibly TRBD1 for D (5 bases). This CDR3 contains 12 residues. Germline V gene lookup returns CDR1 WNHNN and CDR2 SYGVQD (reference sequence). V was trimmed by 6 bases and J by 10 bases, leaving 10 bases between them. CDR3 sequence: CASREGASPLHF. The CDR3 coding sequence is TGCGCCAGCAGGGAAGGGGCCTCACCCCTCCACTTT.

This clonotype was detected only a few times. The chain has TRBV20-1 and TRBJ2-3; possible D gene TRBD2, 6 bases. The CDR3 consists of 13 residues. CDR1 is DFQATT, CDR2 SNEGSKA, per germline (reference sequence). Trimming removed 3 bases from V and 2 bases from J, with 9 bases in between. In DNA, the CDR3 is TGCAGTGCTAGTGCGGGACCCACAGATACGCAGTATTTT. It translates to CSASAGPTDTQYF.

About this clonotype: Its ends do not fully match the called genes, so a read error is possible. This sequence joins TRBV6-1 and TRBJ2-7; TRBD2 matches at 7 bases. CDR3 length equals 14 residues. In germline, CDR1 is MNHNS, CDR2 SASEGT. Written as DNA, the CDR3 is TGTGCCAGCAGGGTAAGCGGGACGATGTACGGGCAGTACTTC. As protein: CASRVSGTMYGQYF.

This sequence joins TRBV7-3 and TRBJ2-6, with TRBD2 matching 8 bases. V lost 3 bases, J lost 0 bases, and 7 bases stayed unmatched. Germline V lookup: CDR1 SGHTA, CDR2 FQGTGA. The CDR3 extends over 18 amino acids. CDR3 DNA sequence: TGTGCCAGCAGCTTCCGGGAGGGAGTGAGCTCTGGGGCCAACGTCCTGACTTTC. This encodes CASSFREGVSSGANVLTF.

V is TRBV5-1 and J is TRBJ2-5, with D perhaps given as TRBD1 or TRBD2 (6 bases each). V was cut by 3 bases and J by 5 bases, with 17 bases left in between. The CDR3 is 15 amino acids. CDR1 and CDR2 from the germline V gene are SGHRS and YFSETQ. This CDR3 reads CASSSHHGGDETQYF. CDR3 in DNA: TGCGCCAGCAGCTCCCACCACGGGGGCGACGAGACCCAGTACTTC. Based on the CDR3 plus reference TRBV5-1 and TRBJ2-5, the full variable domain is KAGVTQTPRYLIKTRGQQVTLSCSPISGHRSVSWYQQTPGQGLQFLFEYFSETQRNKGNFPGRFSGRQFSNSRSEMNVSTLELGDSALYLCASSSHHGGDETQYFGPGTRLLVL.

The count of this clonotype is one. J is TRBJ2-7 and V is TRBV7-8; TRBD1 is a possible D gene (6 bases). The germline V gene has CDR1 SGHVS and CDR2 FQNEAQ. Trimming removed 1 base at V and 5 bases at J, with 12 bases between. This CDR3 spans 14 amino acids. As DNA, the CDR3 is TGTGCCAGCAGCTTAGACAGGGTGAAAGACGAGCAGTACTTC. Translating gives CASSLDRVKDEQYF.

The chain employs TRBV25-1 and TRBJ2-5, with a tentative D call TRBD2 (5 bases). This CDR3 is built from 13 residues. Germline V lookup: CDR1 MGHDK, CDR2 SYGVNS. Trimming stripped 2 bases from V and 2 bases from J, with 6 bases between. The CDR3 DNA follows: TGTGCCAGCAGTGAACCGGGACAAGAGACCCAGTACTTC. Its translation: CASSEPGQETQYF.

The CDR3 sequence: CASSVDREKLFF. In DNA form, the CDR3 reads TGTGCCAGCAGCGTCGACAGGGAAAAACTGTTTTTT. The genes are TRBV7-9 and TRBJ1-4; D is possibly TRBD1 (6 bases). The V end lost 5 bases, the J end lost 8 bases, and 9 bases lay between the germline ends. The CDR3 has 12 residues. From germline, CDR1 is SEHNR and CDR2 FQNEAQ (reference sequence).